The source of this T cell receptor beta chain is a study of CDR3 diversity in severe acne. TCRdb redid the calling of the PCR reads with MiXCR, one entry per CDR3 protein. This sample has about 90,000 distinct CDR3 sequences, with around half found just once. Sequencing was performed on blood. The clonotype was recovered from a male donor in good health, serving as a control.

DNA for the CDR3: TGCAGCGTCTTCCAAGAGACCCAGTACTTC. Its translation is CSVFQETQYF. V is TRBV29-1 and J is TRBJ2-5; D not certain. The CDR3 extends over 10 amino acids. V gave up 6 bases and J gave up 1 base, with 3 bases separating them. From germline, CDR1 is SQVTM and CDR2 ANQGSEA.